This TCR beta chain was found in a study of blood T cell repertoires in COVID-19. Turning to the study itself: Both acute and convalescent COVID-19 samples were obtained from the United States, Italy and Spain. T cells, B-cell-depleted T cells, or PBMCs provided the cDNA or gDNA that served as material.

Seattle's cohort entered during active infection and was followed longitudinally. Original handling: Reference gene primers were amplified, and this amplification served to estimate nucleated cell counts. Profiled with immunoSEQ multiplex PCR; TCRdb holds only in-frame clones, not every one. V, J and clone size reflect that table, while D and trimming were determined from the DNA. This table has about 260,000 clones, about 91% appearing once. The CDR3 covers 14 residues. Trimming pared 5 bases from V and 8 bases from J, leaving 17 bases between. Germline V gene data show CDR1 as SGHTA and CDR2 as FQGNSA.

This clonotype originated in a person aged 18-35 years with COVID-19, enrolled during active disease. The sequenced material came from peripheral blood. This sequence joins TRBV7-2 and TRBJ2-3, with a weak D call TRBD1 (5 bases). CDR3 sequence reads: CASSPTEIQGTQYF. The CDR3 bases are TGTGCCAGCAGCCCTACCGAGATTCAGGGTACGCAGTATTTT.